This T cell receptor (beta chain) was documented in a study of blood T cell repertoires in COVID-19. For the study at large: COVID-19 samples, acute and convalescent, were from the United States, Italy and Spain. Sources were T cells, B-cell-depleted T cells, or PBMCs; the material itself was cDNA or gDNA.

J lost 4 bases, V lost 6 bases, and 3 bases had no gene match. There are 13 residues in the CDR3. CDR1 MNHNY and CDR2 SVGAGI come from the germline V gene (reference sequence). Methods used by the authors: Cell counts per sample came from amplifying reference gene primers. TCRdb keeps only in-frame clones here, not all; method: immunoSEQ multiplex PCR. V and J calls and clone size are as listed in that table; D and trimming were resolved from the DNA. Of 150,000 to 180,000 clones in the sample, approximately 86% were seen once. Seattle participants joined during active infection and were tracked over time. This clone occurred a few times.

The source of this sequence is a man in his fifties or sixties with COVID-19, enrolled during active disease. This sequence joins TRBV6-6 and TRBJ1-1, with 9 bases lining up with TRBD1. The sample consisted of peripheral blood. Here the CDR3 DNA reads TGTGCCAGCAGGGGACAGGGAGGCACTGAAGCTTTCTTT. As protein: CASRGQGGTEAFF.